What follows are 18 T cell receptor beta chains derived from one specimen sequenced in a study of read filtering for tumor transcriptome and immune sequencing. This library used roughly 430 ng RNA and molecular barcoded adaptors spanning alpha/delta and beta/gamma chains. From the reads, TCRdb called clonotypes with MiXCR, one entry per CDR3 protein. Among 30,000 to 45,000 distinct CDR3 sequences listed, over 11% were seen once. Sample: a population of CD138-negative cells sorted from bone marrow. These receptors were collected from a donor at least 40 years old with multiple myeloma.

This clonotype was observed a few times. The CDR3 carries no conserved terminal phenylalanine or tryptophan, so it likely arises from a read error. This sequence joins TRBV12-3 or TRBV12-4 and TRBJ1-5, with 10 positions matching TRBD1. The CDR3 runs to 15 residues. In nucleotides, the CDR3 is TGTGCCGGCAGTGCGGACAGGGGGAGGGAACAGCCCCAGCATTTA. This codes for CAGSADRGREQPQHL.

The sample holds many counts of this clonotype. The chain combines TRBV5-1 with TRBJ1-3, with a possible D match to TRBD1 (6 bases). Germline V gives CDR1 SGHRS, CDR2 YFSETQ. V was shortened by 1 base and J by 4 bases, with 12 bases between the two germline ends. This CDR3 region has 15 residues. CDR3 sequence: CASSLLGDTGNTIYF. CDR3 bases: TGCGCCAGCAGCTTGTTGGGGGACACCGGAAACACCATATATTTT.

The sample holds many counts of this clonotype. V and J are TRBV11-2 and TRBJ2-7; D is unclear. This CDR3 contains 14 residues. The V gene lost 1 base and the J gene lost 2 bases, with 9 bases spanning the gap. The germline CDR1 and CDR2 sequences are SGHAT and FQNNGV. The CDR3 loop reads CASSLGAETYEQYF. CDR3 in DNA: TGTGCCAGCAGCTTAGGAGCTGAGACCTACGAGCAGTACTTC. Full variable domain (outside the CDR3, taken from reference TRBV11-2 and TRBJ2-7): EAGVAQSPRYKIIEKRQSVAFWCNPISGHATLYWYQQILGQGPKLLIQFQNNGVVDDSQLPKDRFSAERLKGVDSTLKIQPAKLEDSAVYLCASSLGAETYEQYFGPGTRLTVT.

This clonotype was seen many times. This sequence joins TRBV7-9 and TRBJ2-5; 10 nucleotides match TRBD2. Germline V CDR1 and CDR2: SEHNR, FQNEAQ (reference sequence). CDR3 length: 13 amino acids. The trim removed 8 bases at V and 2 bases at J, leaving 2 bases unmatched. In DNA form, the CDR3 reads TGTGCCAGCTTAGCGGGAGGACAAGAGACCCAGTACTTC. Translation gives CASLAGGQETQYF.

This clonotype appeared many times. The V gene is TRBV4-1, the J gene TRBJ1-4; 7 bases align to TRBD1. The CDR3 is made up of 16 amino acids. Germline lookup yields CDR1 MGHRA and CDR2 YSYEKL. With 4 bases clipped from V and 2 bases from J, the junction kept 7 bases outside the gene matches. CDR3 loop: CASSPPDRETNEKLFF. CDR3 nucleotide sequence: TGCGCCAGCAGCCCCCCCGACAGGGAGACTAATGAAAAACTGTTTTTT.

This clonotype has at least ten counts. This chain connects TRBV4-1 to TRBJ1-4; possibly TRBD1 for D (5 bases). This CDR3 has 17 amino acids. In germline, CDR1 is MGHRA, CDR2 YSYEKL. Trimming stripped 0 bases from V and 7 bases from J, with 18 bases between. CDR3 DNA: TGCGCCAGCAGCCAAGATCACGGGAGGGTGCAGGGTGAAAAACTGTTTTTT. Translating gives CASSQDHGRVQGEKLFF.

CDR3 nucleotide sequence: TGTGCCAGCAGCGTAGGGAATCAGCCCCAGCATTTT. It yields the protein CASSVGNQPQHF. The chain is built from TRBV9 and TRBJ1-5; D is uncertain. The CDR3 extends over 12 amino acids. Looked up from germline, CDR1 is SGDLS and CDR2 is YYNGEE. Between the trimmed V and J ends, which lost 0 bases and 4 bases, there was a span of 2 bases.

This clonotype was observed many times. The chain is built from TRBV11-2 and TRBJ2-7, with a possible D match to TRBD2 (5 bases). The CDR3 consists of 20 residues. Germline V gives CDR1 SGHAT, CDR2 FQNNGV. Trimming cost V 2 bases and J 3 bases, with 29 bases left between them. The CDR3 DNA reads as TGTGCCAGCAGCTTAAGCTGGGTTAAGGCCTACGGAACGGGATACTACGAGCAGTACTTC. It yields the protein CASSLSWVKAYGTGYYEQYF.

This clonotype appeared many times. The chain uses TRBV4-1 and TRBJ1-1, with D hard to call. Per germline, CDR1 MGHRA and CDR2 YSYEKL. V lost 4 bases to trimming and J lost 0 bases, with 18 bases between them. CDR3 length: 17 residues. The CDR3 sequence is CASSLQRRTELNTEAFF. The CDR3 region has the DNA TGCGCCAGCAGCCTCCAGCGAAGGACGGAATTGAACACTGAAGCTTTCTTT.

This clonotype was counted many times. As DNA, the CDR3 is TGTGCCAGCAGCTTAGTAGCGGGGGCTACCGGGGAGCTGTTTTTT. This gives the protein CASSLVAGATGELFF. The gene calls are TRBV7-3 and TRBJ2-2, with 9 positions matching TRBD2. V gave up 2 bases and J gave up 5 bases; unmatched junction bases: 3. Germline CDR1 and CDR2: SGHTA and FQGTGA. This CDR3 spans 15 amino acids.

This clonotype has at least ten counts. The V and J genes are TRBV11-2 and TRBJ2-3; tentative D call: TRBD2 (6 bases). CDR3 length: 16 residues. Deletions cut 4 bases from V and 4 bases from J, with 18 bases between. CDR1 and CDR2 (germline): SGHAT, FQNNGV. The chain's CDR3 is CASSSQAGIVSDTQYF. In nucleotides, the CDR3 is TGTGCCAGCAGCTCGCAGGCGGGGATCGTGTCAGATACGCAGTATTTT.

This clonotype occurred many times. The CDR3 DNA sequence: TGTGCCAGCAGCTTACAGGGGGCTGGAGGCTACACCTTC. Protein sequence: CASSLQGAGGYTF. The V and J genes are TRBV5-6 and TRBJ1-2, with 9 bases aligning to TRBD1. The CDR3 contains 13 residues. V lost 2 bases and J lost 8; bases outside the gene matches: 4. Germline V CDR1 and CDR2: SGHDT, YYEEEE.

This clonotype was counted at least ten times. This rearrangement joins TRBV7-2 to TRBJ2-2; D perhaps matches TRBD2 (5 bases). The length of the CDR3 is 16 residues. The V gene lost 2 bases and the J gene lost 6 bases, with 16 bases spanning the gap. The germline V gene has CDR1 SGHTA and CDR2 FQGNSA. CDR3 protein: CASSLTGGFVPGELFF. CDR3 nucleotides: TGTGCCAGCAGCTTAACGGGCGGGTTCGTTCCCGGGGAGCTGTTTTTT.

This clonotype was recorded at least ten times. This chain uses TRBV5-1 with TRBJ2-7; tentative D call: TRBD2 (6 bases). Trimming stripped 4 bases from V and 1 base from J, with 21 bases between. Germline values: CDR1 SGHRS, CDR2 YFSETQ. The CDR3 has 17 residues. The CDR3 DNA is TGCGCCAGCAGCCGGGAGAAGGGCCAGCCGAATTCCTACGAGCAGTACTTC. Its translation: CASSREKGQPNSYEQYF.

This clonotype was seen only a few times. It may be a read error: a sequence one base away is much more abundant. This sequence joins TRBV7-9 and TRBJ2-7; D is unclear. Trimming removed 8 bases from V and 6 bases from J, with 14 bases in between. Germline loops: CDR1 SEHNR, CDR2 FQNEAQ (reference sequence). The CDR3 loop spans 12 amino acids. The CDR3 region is CASGPPPGEQYF. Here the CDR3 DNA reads TGTGCCAGCGGCCCGCCCCCCGGCGAGCAGTACTTC.

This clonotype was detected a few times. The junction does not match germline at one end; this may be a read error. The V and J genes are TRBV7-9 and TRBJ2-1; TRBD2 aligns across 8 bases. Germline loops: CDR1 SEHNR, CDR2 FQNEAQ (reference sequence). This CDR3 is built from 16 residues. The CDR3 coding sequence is TGTGCCAGTAGCTTAAGAGCGGGAGCTGTCTACGATGAGCAGTTCTTC. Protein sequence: CASSLRAGAVYDEQFF.

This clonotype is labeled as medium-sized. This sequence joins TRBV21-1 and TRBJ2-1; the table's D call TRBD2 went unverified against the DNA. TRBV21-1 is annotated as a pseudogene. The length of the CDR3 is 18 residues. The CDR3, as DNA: TGTGCCAGCAGCACTAGACTAGCGGGAGGGACTATGGGGGATGAGCAGTTCTTC. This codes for CASSTRLAGGTMGDEQFF.

The CDR3 protein is CASSSGTLPTDTQYF. CDR3 nucleotides: TGTGCCAGCAGCTCCGGGACACTTCCTACAGATACGCAGTATTTT. The chain combines TRBV11-3 with TRBJ2-3; D possibly corresponds to TRBD1 (6 bases). V lost 4 bases, J lost 3 bases, and 14 bases lay in between. Germline CDR1 and CDR2: SGHNT and YENEEA. The CDR3 extends over 15 amino acids. Full variable domain (remainder filled in from reference TRBV11-3 and TRBJ2-3): EAGVVQSPRYKIIEKKQPVAFWCNPISGHNTLYWYLQNLGQGPELLIRYENEEAVDDSQLPKDRFSAERLKGVDSTLKIQPAELGDSAVYLCASSSGTLPTDTQYFGPGTRLTVL.